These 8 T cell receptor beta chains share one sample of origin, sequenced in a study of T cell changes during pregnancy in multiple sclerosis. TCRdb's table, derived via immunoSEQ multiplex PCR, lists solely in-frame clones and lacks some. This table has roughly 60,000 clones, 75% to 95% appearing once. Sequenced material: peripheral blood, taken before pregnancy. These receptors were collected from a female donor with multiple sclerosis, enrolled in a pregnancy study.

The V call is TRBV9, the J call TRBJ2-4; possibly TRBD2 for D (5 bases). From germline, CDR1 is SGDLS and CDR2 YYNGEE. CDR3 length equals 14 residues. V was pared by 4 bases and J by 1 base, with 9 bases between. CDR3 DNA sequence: TGTGCCAGCAGCCCTAGCTGGGCCAAAAACATTCAGTACTTC. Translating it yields CASSPSWAKNIQYF.

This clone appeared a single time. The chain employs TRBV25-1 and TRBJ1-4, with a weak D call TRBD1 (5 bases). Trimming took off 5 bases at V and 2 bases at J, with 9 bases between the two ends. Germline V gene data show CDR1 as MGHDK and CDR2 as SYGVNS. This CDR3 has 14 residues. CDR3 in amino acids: CASSFQGTNEKLFF. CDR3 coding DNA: TGTGCCAGCAGTTTTCAGGGCACTAATGAAAAACTGTTTTTT. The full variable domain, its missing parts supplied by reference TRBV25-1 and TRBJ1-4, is EADIYQTPRYLVIGTGKKITLECSQTMGHDKMYWYQQDPGMELHLIHYSYGVNSTEKGDLSSESTVSRIRTEHFPLTLESARPSHTSQYLCASSFQGTNEKLFFGSGTQLSVL.

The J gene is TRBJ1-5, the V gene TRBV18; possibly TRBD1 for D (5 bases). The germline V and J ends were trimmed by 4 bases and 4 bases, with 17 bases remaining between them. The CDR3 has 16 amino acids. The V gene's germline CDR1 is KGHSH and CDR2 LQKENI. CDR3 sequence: CASSQAPRVVNQPQHF. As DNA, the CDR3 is TGTGCCAGCTCACAAGCCCCCAGGGTAGTTAATCAGCCCCAGCATTTT.

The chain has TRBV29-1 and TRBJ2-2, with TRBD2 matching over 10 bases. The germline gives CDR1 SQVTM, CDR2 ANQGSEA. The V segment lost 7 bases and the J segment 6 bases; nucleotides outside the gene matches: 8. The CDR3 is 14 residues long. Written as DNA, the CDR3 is TGCAGCGCAACTACTAGCGGGGTTCCCGGGGAGCTGTTTTTT. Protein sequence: CSATTSGVPGELFF.

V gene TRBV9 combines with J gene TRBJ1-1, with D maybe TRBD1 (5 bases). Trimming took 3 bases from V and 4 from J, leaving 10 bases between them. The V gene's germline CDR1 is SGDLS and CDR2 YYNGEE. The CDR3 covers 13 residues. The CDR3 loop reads CASSAGWGTEAFF. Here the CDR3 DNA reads TGTGCCAGCAGCGCAGGGTGGGGCACTGAAGCTTTCTTT.

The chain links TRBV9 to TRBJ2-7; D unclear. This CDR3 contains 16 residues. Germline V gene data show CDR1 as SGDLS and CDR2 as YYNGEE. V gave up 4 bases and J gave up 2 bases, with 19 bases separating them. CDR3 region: CASSPLRNSFPYEQYF. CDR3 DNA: TGTGCCAGCAGCCCCCTCCGAAACTCCTTCCCCTACGAGCAGTACTTC.

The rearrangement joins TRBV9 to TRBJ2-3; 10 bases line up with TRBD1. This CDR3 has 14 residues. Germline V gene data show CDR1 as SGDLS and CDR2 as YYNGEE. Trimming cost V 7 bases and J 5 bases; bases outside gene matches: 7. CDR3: CASLPGTGEDTQYF. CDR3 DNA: TGTGCCAGCTTGCCCGGGACAGGGGAAGATACGCAGTATTTT.

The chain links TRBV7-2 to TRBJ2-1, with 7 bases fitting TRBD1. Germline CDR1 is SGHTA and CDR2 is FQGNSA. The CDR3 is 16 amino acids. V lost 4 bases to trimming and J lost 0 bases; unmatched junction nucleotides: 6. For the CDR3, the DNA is TGTGCCAGCAGCTCGGACAGGTTGAGCTCCTACAATGAGCAGTTCTTC. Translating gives CASSSDRLSSYNEQFF.